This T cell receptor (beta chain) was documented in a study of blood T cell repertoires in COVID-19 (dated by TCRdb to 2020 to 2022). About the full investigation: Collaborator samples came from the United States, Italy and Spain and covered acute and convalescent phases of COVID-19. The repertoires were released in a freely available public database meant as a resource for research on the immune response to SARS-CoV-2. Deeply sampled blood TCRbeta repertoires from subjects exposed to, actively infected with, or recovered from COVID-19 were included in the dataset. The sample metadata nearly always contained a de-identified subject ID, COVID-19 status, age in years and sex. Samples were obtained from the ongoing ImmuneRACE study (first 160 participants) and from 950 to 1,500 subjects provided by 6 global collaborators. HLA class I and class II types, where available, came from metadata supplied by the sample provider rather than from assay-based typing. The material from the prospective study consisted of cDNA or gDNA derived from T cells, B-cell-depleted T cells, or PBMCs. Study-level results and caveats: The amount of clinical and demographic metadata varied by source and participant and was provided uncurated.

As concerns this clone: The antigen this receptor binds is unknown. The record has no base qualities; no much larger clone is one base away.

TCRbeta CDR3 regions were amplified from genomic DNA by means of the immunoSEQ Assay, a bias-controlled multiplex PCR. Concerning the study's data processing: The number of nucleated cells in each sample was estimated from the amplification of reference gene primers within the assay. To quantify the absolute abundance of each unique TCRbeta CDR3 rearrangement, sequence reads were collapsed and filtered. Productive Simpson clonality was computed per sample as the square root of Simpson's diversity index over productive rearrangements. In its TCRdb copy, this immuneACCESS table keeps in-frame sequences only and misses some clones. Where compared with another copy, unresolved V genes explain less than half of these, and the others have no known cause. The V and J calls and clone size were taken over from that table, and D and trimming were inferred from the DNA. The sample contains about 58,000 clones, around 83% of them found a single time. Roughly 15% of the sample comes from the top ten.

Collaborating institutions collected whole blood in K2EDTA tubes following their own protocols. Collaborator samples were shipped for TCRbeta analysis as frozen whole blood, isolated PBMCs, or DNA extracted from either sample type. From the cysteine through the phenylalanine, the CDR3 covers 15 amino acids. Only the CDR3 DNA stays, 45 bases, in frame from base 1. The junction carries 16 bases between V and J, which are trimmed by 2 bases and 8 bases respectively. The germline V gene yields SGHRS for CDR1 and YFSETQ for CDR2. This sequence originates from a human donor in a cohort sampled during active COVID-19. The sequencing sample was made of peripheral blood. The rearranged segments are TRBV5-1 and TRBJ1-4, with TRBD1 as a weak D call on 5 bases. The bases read TGCGCCAGCAGCTTCGACGACAGTAAGGGGGAAAAACTGTTTTTT. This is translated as CASSFDDSKGEKLFF.